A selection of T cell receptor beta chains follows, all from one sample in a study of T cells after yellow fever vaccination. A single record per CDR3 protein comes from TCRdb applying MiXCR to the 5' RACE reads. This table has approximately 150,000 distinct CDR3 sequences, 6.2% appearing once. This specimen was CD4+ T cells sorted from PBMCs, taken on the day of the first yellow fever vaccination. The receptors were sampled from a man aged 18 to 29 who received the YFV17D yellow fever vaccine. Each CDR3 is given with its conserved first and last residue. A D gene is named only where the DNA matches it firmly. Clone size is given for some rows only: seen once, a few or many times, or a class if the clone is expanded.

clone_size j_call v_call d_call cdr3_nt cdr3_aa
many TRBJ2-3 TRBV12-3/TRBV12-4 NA TGTGCCAGCAGTTTAGATGTGGGTACGCAGTATTTT CASSLDVGTQYF
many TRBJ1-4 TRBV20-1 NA TGCAGTGCTGAAGCTTGGGCAACTAATGAAAAACTGTTTTTT CSAEAWATNEKLFF
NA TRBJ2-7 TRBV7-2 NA TGTGCCAGCAGCTTAGGTGCGTTACTGTACGAGCAGTACTTC CASSLGALLYEQYF
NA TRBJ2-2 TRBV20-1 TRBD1 TGCAGTGCTAGTACCGGGACAGGGTTTCGTGAGGGCCGCAACACCGGGGAGCTGTTTTTT CSASTGTGFREGRNTGELFF
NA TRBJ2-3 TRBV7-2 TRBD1 TGTGCCAGCAGCGAAGGGGGCAGGAATACGCAGTATTTT CASSEGGRNTQYF
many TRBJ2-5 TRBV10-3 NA TGTGCCATCAGTACGGTGAATGGTGGCCAAAAAGAGACCCAGTACTTC CAISTVNGGQKETQYF
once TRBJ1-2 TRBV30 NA TGTGCCTGGGCCCGGGCAGGCTATGGCTACACCTTC CAWARAGYGYTF
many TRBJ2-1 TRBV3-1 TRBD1 TGTGCCAGCAGTGATTCCGGGACAGACAATGAGCAGTTCTTC CASSDSGTDNEQFF
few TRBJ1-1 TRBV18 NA TGTGCCAGCTCACCGGACCACACTGAAGCTTTCTTT CASSPDHTEAFF
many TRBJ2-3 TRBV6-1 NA TGTGCCAGCAGAGAGGCAGATACGCAGTATTTT CASREADTQYF
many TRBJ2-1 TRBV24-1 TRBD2 TGTGCCACCCAGACGGGGGTAGCGGGGGGACCCTACAATGAGCAGTTCTTC CATQTGVAGGPYNEQFF
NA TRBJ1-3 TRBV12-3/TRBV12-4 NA TGTGCCAGCAGCCCGGTCGACCCAGGAAACACCATATATTTT CASSPVDPGNTIYF
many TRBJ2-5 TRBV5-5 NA TGTGCCAGCAGCTTGGGGGGGCTTGGAGAGGCCCAGTACTTC CASSLGGLGEAQYF
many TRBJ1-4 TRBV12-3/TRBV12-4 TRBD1 TGTGCCAGCAGCCAGGGGGGGGTGGCGGAAAAACTGTTTTTT CASSQGGVAEKLFF
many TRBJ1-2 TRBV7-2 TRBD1 TGTGCCAGCAGCCCTGAGGGGGCGTATGGCTACACCTTC CASSPEGAYGYTF
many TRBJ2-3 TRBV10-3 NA TGTGCCATCAGTGAACTTAGGGGCGGAGGCACAGATACGCAGTATTTT CAISELRGGGTDTQYF
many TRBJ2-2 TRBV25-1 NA TGTGCCAGCAGTGTAGGGTTTATCCAAACCGGGGAGCTGTTTTTT CASSVGFIQTGELFF
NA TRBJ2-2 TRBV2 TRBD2 TGTACCTGCAGTTTATTTGGTCGAGGACTAGGGAACACCGGGGAGCTGTTTTTT CTCSLFGRGLGNTGELFF
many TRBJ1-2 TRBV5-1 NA TGCGCCAGCAGCTTGAAAACAGGATATGGCTACACCTTC CASSLKTGYGYTF
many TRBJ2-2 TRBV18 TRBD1 TGTGCCAGCAGTCTAGGACAGGGAAACACCGGGGAGCTGTTTTTT CASSLGQGNTGELFF
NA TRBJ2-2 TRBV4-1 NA TGTGCCAGCGGCCTCGGGCACCCCTGGGAGCTGTTTTTT CASGLGHPWELFF
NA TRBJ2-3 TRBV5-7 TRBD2 TGTGCCATCGGCCCCGGGCAACTAGCGCTCAGAGATACGCAGTATTTT CAIGPGQLALRDTQYF
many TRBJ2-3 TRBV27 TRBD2 TGTGCCAGCAGTTTGGGGCTAGAGCGGGGGGGGGTCAATACGCAGTATTTT CASSLGLERGGVNTQYF
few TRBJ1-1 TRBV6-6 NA TGTGCCAGCAGCTACCGTTGGGGTATGAACACTGAAGCTTTCTTT CASSYRWGMNTEAFF
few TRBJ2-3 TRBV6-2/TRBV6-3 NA TGTGCCAGCAGTTACCTTCGCTTTTCGGCCTCCACAGATACGCAGTATTTT CASSYLRFSASTDTQYF
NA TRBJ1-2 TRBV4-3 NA TGCGCCAGCAGCCAAGATGTTGGGGTTGCTGGCTACACCTTC CASSQDVGVAGYTF
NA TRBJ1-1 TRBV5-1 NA TGCGCCAGCAGCATCCAGGGGAGCACTGAAGCTTTCTTT CASSIQGSTEAFF
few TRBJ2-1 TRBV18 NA TGTGCCAGCTCACAGGGGACTCCGTCGGGGTTGAATGAGCAGTTCTTC CASSQGTPSGLNEQFF
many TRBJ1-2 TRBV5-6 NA TGTGCCAGCAGCTTGGAGTCAATCCAGGGTGGCTACACCTTC CASSLESIQGGYTF
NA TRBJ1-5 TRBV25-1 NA TGTGCCAGCAGTGAATCTCCCGCGGTCCGCCAGCCCCAGCATTTT CASSESPAVRQPQHF
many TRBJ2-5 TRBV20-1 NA TGCAGTGCTAGACTCTCGGGGGAGACCCAGTACTTC CSARLSGETQYF
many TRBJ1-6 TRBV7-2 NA TGTGCCAGCAGCACCAGACGGACAGCAGGCTTGCCACCCCTCCACTTT CASSTRRTAGLPPLHF
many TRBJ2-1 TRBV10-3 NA TGTGCCATCGAAGGGACCGGGGAAAATGAGCAGTTCTTC CAIEGTGENEQFF
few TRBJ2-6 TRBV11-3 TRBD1 TGTGCCAGCAGCCAGGGGGTTACCCCCTCTGGGGCCAACGTCCTGACTTTC CASSQGVTPSGANVLTF
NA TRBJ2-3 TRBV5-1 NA TGCGCCAGCAGCTTTACCGGCCCCTCCCGCACAGATACGCAGTATTTT CASSFTGPSRTDTQYF
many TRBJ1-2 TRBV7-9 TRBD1 TGTGCCAGCAGCCCCAGCGGGGTCCGGACAGGGCAAGATCGGACCTTC CASSPSGVRTGQDRTF
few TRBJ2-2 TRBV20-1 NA TGCAGTGCTAGAGATCGGGCTAGCTACGGGGAGCTGTTTTTT CSARDRASYGELFF
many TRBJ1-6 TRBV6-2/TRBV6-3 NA TGTGCCAGCAGCAAGAGGAGCTTCGGGTATTCACCCCTCCACTTT CASSKRSFGYSPLHF
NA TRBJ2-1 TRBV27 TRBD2 TGTGCCAGCAGTTTATTCGGGGGGGTCTACAATGAGCAGTTCTTC CASSLFGGVYNEQFF
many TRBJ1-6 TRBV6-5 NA TGTGCCAGCAGGATTGGAAGGTTTAGATCACCCCTCCACTTT CASRIGRFRSPLHF
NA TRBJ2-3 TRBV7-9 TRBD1 TGTGCCAGCAGCTTGGGGACAGGGGAATCAGATACGCAGTATTTT CASSLGTGESDTQYF
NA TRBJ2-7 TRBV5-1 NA TGCGCCAGCAGCTTCCAGACACTGCGAAACGCCTACGAGCAGTACTTC CASSFQTLRNAYEQYF
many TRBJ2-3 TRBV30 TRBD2 TGTGCCTGGAGTCGAGGACTAGCGGGGGGCACAGATACGCAGTATTTT CAWSRGLAGGTDTQYF
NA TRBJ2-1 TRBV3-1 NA TGTGCCAGCAGCCAAGTTGGTTCAGGGGCCTACAATGAGCAGTTCTTC CASSQVGSGAYNEQFF
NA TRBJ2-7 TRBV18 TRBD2 TGTGCCAGCTCACCGGGCGGGGGTGTCGAGCAGTACTTC CASSPGGGVEQYF
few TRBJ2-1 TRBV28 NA TGTGCCAGCAGTCCCTCGTCAGCAGATGAATACAATGAGCAGTTCTTC CASSPSSADEYNEQFF
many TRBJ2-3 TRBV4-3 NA TGCGCCAGCAGCCAAGCAGCCGCTAGCACAGATACGCAGTATTTT CASSQAAASTDTQYF
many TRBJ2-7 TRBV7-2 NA TGTGCCAGCAGCTACCAGTCCCTTGGCTCCTACGAGCAGTACTTC CASSYQSLGSYEQYF
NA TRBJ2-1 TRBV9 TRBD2 TGTGCCAGCAGCGAACGGGGGGACCTCTACAATGAGCAGTTCTTC CASSERGDLYNEQFF
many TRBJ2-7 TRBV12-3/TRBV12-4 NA TGTGCCAGCAGTTTTAGTAGGTCAAACTCCTACGAGCAGTACTTC CASSFSRSNSYEQYF
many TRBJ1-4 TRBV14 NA TGTGCCAGCAGCCAAGATCTCGCCCTCGACGGTTCGGGGGAAAAACTGTTTTTT CASSQDLALDGSGEKLFF
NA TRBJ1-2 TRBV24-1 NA TGTGCCACCAGCGCCTCTGGGTCCTATGGCTACACCTTC CATSASGSYGYTF
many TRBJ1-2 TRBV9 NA TGTGCCAGCAGTCCGCTTTCGGCGGACAGCTATGGCTACACCTTC CASSPLSADSYGYTF
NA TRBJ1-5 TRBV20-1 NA TGCAGTGCTCAGGACGGAATCAATCAGCCCCAGCATTTT CSAQDGINQPQHF
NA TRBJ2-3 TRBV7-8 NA TGTGCCAGCAGCTGGGTTTCCTTAGATACGCAGTATTTT CASSWVSLDTQYF
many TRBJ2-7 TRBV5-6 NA TGTGCCAGCAGCAGGGAGTTCGGGCTCCGGACCTACGAGCAGTACTTC CASSREFGLRTYEQYF
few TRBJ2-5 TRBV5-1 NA TGCGCCAGCAGCTTGGTGCCGGACAAAGAGACCCAGTACTTC CASSLVPDKETQYF
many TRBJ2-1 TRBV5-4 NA TGTGCCAGCAGCTTGGAGGCCGTCAGGGTCGGTGAGCAGTTCTTC CASSLEAVRVGEQFF